Presented here are 23 T cell receptor beta chains from one specimen sequenced in a study of shared clonotypes between healthy human individuals. Data came from immunoSEQ multiplex PCR; TCRdb stores just in-frame clones and leaves some out. The profile covers 2 million to 2.5 million clones, with roughly 95% appearing a single time and roughly 0.13% taken by the ten largest. Sequencing was performed on naive CD4+ T cells sorted from blood. Regarding subset: CD45RA+ positively selected. Source of these receptors: a man aged 18 to 29 in good health.

The chain joins TRBV5-6 to TRBJ2-7; D tentatively reads TRBD1 or TRBD2 (5 bases each). Trimming shortened V by 0 bases and J by 2 bases, and 12 bases separated the two germline ends. From germline, CDR1 is SGHDT and CDR2 YYEEEE. The CDR3 covers 15 residues. The CDR3 DNA is TGTGCCAGCAGCTTGGGAGGGGCCACACCCTACGAGCAGTACTTC. It is translated as CASSLGGATPYEQYF.

This clone occurred once. The chain couples TRBV19 to TRBJ2-7, with 10 bases fitting TRBD1. After removal of 5 bases from V and 1 base from J, the junction contained 11 bases not matched to a gene. Germline lookup yields CDR1 LNHDA and CDR2 SQIVND (reference sequence). The CDR3 consists of 17 residues. The CDR3 spells CASSSGTGVLRSYEQYF. The CDR3 DNA reads as TGTGCCAGTAGTTCCGGGACAGGGGTTTTGAGGTCCTACGAGCAGTACTTC.

This chain uses TRBV27 with TRBJ2-2; D perhaps matches TRBD2 (5 bases). The length of the CDR3 is 15 residues. V lost 5 bases, J lost 7 bases, and 17 bases lay in between. CDR1 and CDR2 (germline): MNHEY, SMNVEV (reference sequence). Written as DNA, the CDR3 is TGTGCCAGCAGTCCTACTAGAGTGCCTGGCGGGGAGCTGTTTTTT. Amino acid sequence: CASSPTRVPGGELFF.

The genes are TRBV10-2 and TRBJ2-1; weak D call: TRBD2 (6 bases). V was trimmed by 6 bases and J by 6 bases, leaving 21 bases between them. Germline V CDR1 and CDR2: WSHSY, SAAADI. This CDR3 region has 16 residues. The CDR3 nucleotides are TGCGCCAGCAGCCCGGTGACGGGAGCCGGGGGCAATGAGCAGTTCTTC. Translation: CASSPVTGAGGNEQFF.

The genes are TRBV5-1 and TRBJ1-3, with D perhaps matching TRBD1 (6 bases). There are 14 residues in the CDR3. Germline V gene lookup returns CDR1 SGHRS and CDR2 YFSETQ. V lost 3 bases and J lost 4, with 11 bases in between. CDR3 in amino acids: CASSSGQLGNTIYF. The CDR3 bases are TGCGCCAGCAGCTCCGGACAGTTAGGAAACACCATATATTTT.

The gene calls are TRBV28 and TRBJ2-7; TRBD1 matches 10 bases. J gave up 5 bases and V 7 bases, and 11 bases lay outside the gene matches. Germline lookup yields CDR1 MDHEN and CDR2 SYDVKM. The CDR3 loop spans 15 amino acids. The CDR3 bases are TGTGCCAGCATGACACGTGGACAGGGGGGGAACGAGCAGTACTTC. Translating it yields CASMTRGQGGNEQYF.

A note on this clone: The sample carries other DNA sequences with the same CDR3. The chain uses TRBV7-3 and TRBJ2-5, with D hard to call. With 3 bases removed from V and 2 bases from J, the gap between germline ends came to 7 bases. Per the germline V gene, CDR1 is SGHTA and CDR2 is FQGTGA. CDR3 length equals 13 residues. CDR3 residues: CASSLTAQETQYF. CDR3 DNA: TGTGCCAGCAGCTTGACGGCACAAGAGACCCAGTACTTC.

The chain uses TRBV10-3 and TRBJ1-2; possible D gene TRBD1, 6 bases. This CDR3 spans 15 amino acids. V was clipped by 6 bases and J by 6 bases, with 20 bases between them. Germline CDR1 is ENHRY and CDR2 is SYGVKD. The CDR3 reads CAISVTGMGGDGYTF. CDR3 DNA sequence: TGTGCCATCAGCGTAACAGGGATGGGTGGGGATGGCTACACCTTC.

This clone was recorded once. This chain joins TRBV10-2 and TRBJ1-2; no definite D call. The length of the CDR3 is 16 residues. In germline, CDR1 is WSHSY, CDR2 SAAADI. Trimming took 0 bases from V and 4 from J, leaving 15 bases between them. The chain's CDR3 is CASSESTGGGRYGYTF. The DNA of the CDR3 is TGCGCCAGCAGTGAGTCGACGGGAGGAGGTCGCTATGGCTACACCTTC.

This clone was found once. The chain combines TRBV2 with TRBJ1-2, with D possibly matching TRBD1 (6 bases). The V gene lost 0 bases and the J gene lost 2 bases, with 13 bases spanning the gap. Germline CDR1 reads SNHLY; CDR2 reads FYNNEI. The CDR3 runs to 16 residues. CDR3 sequence: CASSEAREGVNYGYTF. In nucleotides, the CDR3 is TGTGCCAGCAGTGAAGCGCGGGAGGGGGTGAACTATGGCTACACCTTC.

The V gene is TRBV18, the J gene TRBJ2-7; 10 nucleotides line up with TRBD2. Germline assignment: CDR1 KGHSH and CDR2 LQKENI. The J segment lost 6 bases and the V segment lost 4 bases, leaving 6 bases of the junction unmatched. The CDR3 covers 14 residues. CDR3: CASSLLAGGGEQYF. The CDR3 bases are TGTGCCAGCTCACTGTTAGCGGGAGGTGGCGAGCAGTACTTC.

This chain joins TRBV10-3 and TRBJ1-3; 7 positions agree with TRBD1. This CDR3 is built from 15 residues. From germline, CDR1 is ENHRY and CDR2 SYGVKD. V lost 3 bases to trimming and J lost 1 base; unmatched junction nucleotides: 3. The CDR3 here is CAISEGGESGNTIYF. CDR3 sequence (DNA): TGTGCCATCAGTGAAGGGGGCGAGTCTGGAAACACCATATATTTT.

This chain joins TRBV28 and TRBJ1-2, with a tentative D call TRBD1 (6 bases). In germline, CDR1 is MDHEN, CDR2 SYDVKM. Deletions cut 5 bases from V and 2 bases from J, with 9 bases between. The CDR3 sequence is 13 residues long. In DNA, the CDR3 is TGTGCCAGCAGTCAAGGGGGAAACTATGGCTACACCTTC. Translating gives CASSQGGNYGYTF.

The chain uses TRBV23-1 and TRBJ1-2; 7 bases map to TRBD1. Being an ORF, TRBV23-1 has a function that is uncertain. Trimming took 2 bases from V and 3 from J; bases not matched to a gene: 6. CDR3 length: 15 residues. CDR3 coding DNA: TGCGCCAGCAGTCAAGAAGGGGGCCGGCACTATGGCTACACCTTC. This encodes CASSQEGGRHYGYTF.

This clone is a singleton in its sample. The chain is built from TRBV2 and TRBJ2-5, with D possibly being TRBD2 (5 bases). The germline V gene encodes CDR1 SNHLY and CDR2 FYNNEI. Trimming took off 1 base at V and 10 bases at J, with 19 bases between the two ends. The CDR3 sequence is 15 residues long. This CDR3 is CASSEGSRGNVGQYF. CDR3 nucleotide sequence: TGTGCCAGCAGTGAAGGAAGTAGAGGGAACGTCGGCCAGTACTTC.

This clone came up a few times. This same CDR3 is encoded by further DNA sequences in the sample. The chain joins TRBV30 to TRBJ2-2, with D hard to call. The CDR3 extends over 13 amino acids. V was trimmed by 0 bases and J by 6 bases, leaving 8 bases between them. Germline CDR1 GTSNPN, CDR2 SVGIG (reference sequence). The CDR3 nucleotides read TGTGCCTGGAGTGTACGAGCATCCGGGGAGCTGTTTTTT. It codes for CAWSVRASGELFF.

To note about this clone: The same CDR3 arises from other DNA sequences in this sample as well. J is TRBJ2-7 and V is TRBV11-2; D ambiguous. V dropped 0 bases and J dropped 0 bases, with 6 bases sitting between them. This CDR3 contains 14 residues. CDR1 is SGHAT and CDR2 is FQNNGV in the germline V gene. The CDR3 region has the DNA TGTGCCAGCAGCTTAGATCGGGTCTCCTACGAGCAGTACTTC. Its translation: CASSLDRVSYEQYF.

This clone has only one observation. The chain recombines TRBV19 with TRBJ2-7; D perhaps matches TRBD2 (5 bases). CDR1 is LNHDA and CDR2 is SQIVND in the germline V gene (reference sequence). V dropped 1 base and J dropped 4 bases, with 11 bases sitting between them. This CDR3 contains 14 residues. The CDR3: CASSIGGRLYEQYF. DNA of the CDR3: TGTGCCAGTAGTATAGGAGGACGACTATACGAGCAGTACTTC. The complete variable domain, with remaining parts taken from reference TRBV19 and TRBJ2-7, reads DGGITQSPKYLFRKEGQNVTLSCEQNLNHDAMYWYRQDPGQGLRLIYYSQIVNDFQKGDIAEGYSVSREKKESFPLTVTSAQKNPTAFYLCASSIGGRLYEQYFGPGTRLTVT.

This chain joins TRBV19 and TRBJ1-2; no clear D gene. The CDR3 length is 15 residues. The germline CDR1 and CDR2 sequences are LNHDA and SQIVND (reference sequence). V lost 9 bases and J lost 8, with 25 bases in between. This CDR3 reads CASLSQPGYFYGYTF. The CDR3 bases are TGTGCCAGCCTATCCCAACCCGGCTACTTTTACGGCTACACCTTC.

This clone has just one count. The V and J genes are TRBV5-1 and TRBJ2-3, with a weak D call TRBD1 (6 bases). This CDR3 is 14 amino acids long. Trimming shortened V by 4 bases and J by 3 bases, and 12 bases separated the two germline ends. Looked up from germline, CDR1 is SGHRS and CDR2 is YFSETQ. The CDR3 protein is CASSPNRETDTQYF. The CDR3 coding sequence is TGCGCCAGCAGCCCAAACAGGGAAACAGATACGCAGTATTTT.

The genes are TRBV5-1 and TRBJ2-3; 11 nucleotides align to TRBD2. J gave up 2 bases and V 5 bases, and 4 bases lay outside the gene matches. CDR1 is SGHRS and CDR2 is YFSETQ in the germline V gene. The CDR3 is 15 amino acids. The CDR3 reads CASRLTSGVTDTQYF. CDR3 DNA: TGCGCCAGCAGATTGACTAGCGGGGTCACAGATACGCAGTATTTT.

The rearrangement uses TRBV5-6 and TRBJ1-6, with no clear D. The CDR3 totals 13 residues. CDR1 SGHDT and CDR2 YYEEEE come from the germline V gene. V shed 0 bases and J shed 10 bases, with 8 bases lying between them. The CDR3: CASSLGGESPLHF. CDR3 in DNA: TGTGCCAGCAGCTTGGGAGGTGAATCACCCCTCCACTTT.

About this clone: Other DNA sequences in this sample translate to the same CDR3. This sequence joins TRBV10-3 and TRBJ2-2; TRBD1 aligns across 7 bases. J was trimmed by 2 bases and V by 4 bases; bases with no gene match: 7. In germline, CDR1 is ENHRY, CDR2 SYGVKD. The CDR3 runs 16 residues. The CDR3 DNA is TGTGCCATCAGTGTAACCGGGACAGCTAACACCGGGGAGCTGTTTTTT. Translated, it gives CAISVTGTANTGELFF.